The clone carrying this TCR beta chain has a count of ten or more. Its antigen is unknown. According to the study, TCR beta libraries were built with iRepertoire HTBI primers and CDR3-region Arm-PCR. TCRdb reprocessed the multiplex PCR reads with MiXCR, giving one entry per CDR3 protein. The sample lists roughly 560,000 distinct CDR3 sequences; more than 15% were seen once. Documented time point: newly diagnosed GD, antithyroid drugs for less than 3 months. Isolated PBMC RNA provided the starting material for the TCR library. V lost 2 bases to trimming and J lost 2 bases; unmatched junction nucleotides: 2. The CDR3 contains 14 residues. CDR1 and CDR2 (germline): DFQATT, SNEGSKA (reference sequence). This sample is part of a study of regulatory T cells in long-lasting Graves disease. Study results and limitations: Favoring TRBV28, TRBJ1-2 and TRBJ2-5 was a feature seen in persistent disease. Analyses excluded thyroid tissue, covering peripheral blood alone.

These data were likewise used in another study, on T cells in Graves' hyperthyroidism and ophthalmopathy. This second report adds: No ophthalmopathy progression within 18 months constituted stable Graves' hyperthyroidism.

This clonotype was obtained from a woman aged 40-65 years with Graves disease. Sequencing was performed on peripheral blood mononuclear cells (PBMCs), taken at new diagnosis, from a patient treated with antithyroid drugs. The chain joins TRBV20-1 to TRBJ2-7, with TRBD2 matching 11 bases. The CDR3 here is CSARHSGGAYEQYF. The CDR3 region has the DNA TGCAGTGCTAGACATAGCGGGGGGGCCTACGAGCAGTACTTC.